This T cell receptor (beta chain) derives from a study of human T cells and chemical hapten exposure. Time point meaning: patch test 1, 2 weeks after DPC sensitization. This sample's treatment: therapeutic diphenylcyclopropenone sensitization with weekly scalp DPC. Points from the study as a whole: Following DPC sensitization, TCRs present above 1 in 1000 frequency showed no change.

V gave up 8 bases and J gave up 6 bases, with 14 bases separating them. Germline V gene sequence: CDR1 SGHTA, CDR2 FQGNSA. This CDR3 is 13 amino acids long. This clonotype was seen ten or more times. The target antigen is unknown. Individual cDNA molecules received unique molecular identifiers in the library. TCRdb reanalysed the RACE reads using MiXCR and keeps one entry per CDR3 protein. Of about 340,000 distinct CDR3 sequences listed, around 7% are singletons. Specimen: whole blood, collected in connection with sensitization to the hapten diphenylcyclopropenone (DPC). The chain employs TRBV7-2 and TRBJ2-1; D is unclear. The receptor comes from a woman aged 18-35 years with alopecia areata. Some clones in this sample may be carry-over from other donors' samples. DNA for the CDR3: TGTGCCAGCCGGGTGAGCCCAGCCAATGAGCAGTTCTTC. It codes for CASRVSPANEQFF.